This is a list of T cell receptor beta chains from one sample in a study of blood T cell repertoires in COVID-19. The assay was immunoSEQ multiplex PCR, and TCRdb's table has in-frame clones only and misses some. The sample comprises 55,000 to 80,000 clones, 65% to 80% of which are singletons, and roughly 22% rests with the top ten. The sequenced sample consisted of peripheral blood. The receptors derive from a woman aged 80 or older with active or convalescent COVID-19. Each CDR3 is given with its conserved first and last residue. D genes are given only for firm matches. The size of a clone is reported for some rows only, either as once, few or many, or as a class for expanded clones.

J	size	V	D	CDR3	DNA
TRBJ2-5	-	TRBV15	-	CATSRDPGGWQETQYF	TGTGCCACCAGCAGAGATCCGGGGGGCTGGCAAGAGACCCAGTACTTC
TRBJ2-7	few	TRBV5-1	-	CASSLQQGYEQYF	TGCGCCAGCAGCTTACAACAGGGTTACGAGCAGTACTTC
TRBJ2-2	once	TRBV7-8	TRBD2	CASSFRPSGGANTGELFF	TGTGCCAGCAGCTTCCGGCCGAGCGGGGGTGCGAACACCGGGGAGCTGTTTTTT
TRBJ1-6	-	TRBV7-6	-	CASSKEDSEASPLHF	TGTGCCAGCAGCAAAGAGGACAGTGAGGCATCACCCCTCCACTTT
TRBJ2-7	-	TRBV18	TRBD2	CASSPRTSGSYEQYF	TGTGCCAGCTCACCCCGGACTAGCGGCTCCTACGAGCAGTACTTC
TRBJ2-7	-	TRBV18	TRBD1	CASSPAGGYEQYF	TGTGCCAGCTCACCGGCAGGGGGCTACGAGCAGTACTTC
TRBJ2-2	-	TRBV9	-	CASSVSQYTGELFF	TGTGCCAGCAGCGTAAGTCAGTACACCGGGGAGCTGTTTTTT
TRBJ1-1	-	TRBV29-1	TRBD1	CSVESQGATEAFF	TGCAGCGTTGAATCCCAGGGGGCCACTGAAGCTTTCTTT
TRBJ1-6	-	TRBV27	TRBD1	CASSIERQGRSPLHF	TGTGCCAGCAGTATTGAACGACAGGGGAGGTCACCCCTCCACTTT
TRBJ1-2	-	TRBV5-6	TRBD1	CASSFQQGDGYTF	TGTGCCAGCAGCTTTCAACAGGGGGATGGCTACACCTTC
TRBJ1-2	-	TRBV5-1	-	CASSLVGGAYGYTF	TGCGCCAGCAGCTTGGTCGGGGGAGCCTATGGCTACACCTTC
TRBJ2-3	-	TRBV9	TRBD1	CASSEGDRSADTQYF	TGTGCCAGCAGCGAGGGGGACAGGTCGGCAGATACGCAGTATTTT
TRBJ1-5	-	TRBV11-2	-	CASSFVANQPQHF	TGTGCCAGCAGCTTTGTGGCCAATCAGCCCCAGCATTTT
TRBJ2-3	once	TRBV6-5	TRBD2	CASSYLFGGNTDTQYF	TGTGCCAGCAGTTACTTATTCGGGGGGAACACAGATACGCAGTATTTT
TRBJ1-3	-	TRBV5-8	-	CASSPPGGNTIYF	TGTGCCAGCAGCCCCCCAGGAGGAAACACCATATATTTT
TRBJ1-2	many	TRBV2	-	CASSLPGQGLWGYTF	TGTGCCAGCAGTCTTCCGGGGCAGGGGTTATGGGGCTACACCTTC
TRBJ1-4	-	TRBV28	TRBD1	CASSYFTGQSHNEKLFF	TGTGCCAGCAGTTACTTCACGGGACAGTCGCATAATGAAAAACTGTTTTTT
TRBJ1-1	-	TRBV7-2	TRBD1	CASTRTGLGEAFF	TGTGCCAGCACCAGGACAGGCCTAGGAGAAGCTTTCTTT
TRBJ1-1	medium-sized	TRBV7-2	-	CASSNSGRGAFF	TGTGCCAGCAGCAATTCCGGTCGGGGGGCTTTCTTT
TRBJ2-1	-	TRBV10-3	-	CAISQGGGYNEQFF	TGTGCCATCAGTCAGGGAGGGGGCTACAATGAGCAGTTCTTC
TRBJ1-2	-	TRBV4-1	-	CASSQANSRAGYTF	TGCGCCAGCAGCCAGGCAAACAGCAGGGCTGGCTACACCTTC
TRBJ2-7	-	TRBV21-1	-	CASSVKVGGRGLSYEQYF	TGTGCCAGCAGCGTAAAGGTAGGGGGCAGGGGCCTCTCCTACGAGCAGTACTTC
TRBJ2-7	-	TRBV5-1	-	CASSLGQQQYF	TGCGCCAGCAGCTTGGGACAACAGCAGTACTTC
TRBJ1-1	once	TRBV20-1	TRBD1	CSQTGFKAFF	TGCAGTCAGACAGGGTTTAAAGCTTTCTTT
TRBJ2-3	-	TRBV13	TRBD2	CASSFPGGESDTQYF	TGTGCCAGCAGCTTCCCCGGGGGGGAATCAGATACGCAGTATTTT
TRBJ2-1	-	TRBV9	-	CASSVEGDVYNEQFF	TGTGCCAGCAGCGTAGAAGGGGATGTCTACAATGAGCAGTTCTTC
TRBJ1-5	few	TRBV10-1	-	CASSESGSGQPQHF	TGCGCCAGCAGTGAGTCGGGGTCGGGGCAGCCCCAGCATTTT
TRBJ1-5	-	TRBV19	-	CARNRVFSNQPQHF	TGTGCCAGGAACAGGGTTTTTAGCAATCAGCCCCAGCATTTT
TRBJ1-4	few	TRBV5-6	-	CASSLGRYEKLFF	TGTGCCAGCAGCCTGGGGCGGTATGAAAAACTGTTTTTT
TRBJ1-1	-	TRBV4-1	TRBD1	CASSQGQGNTEAFF	TGCGCCAGCAGCCAAGGACAGGGGAACACTGAAGCTTTCTTT
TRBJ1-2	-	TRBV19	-	CASSTSSYGYTF	TGTGCCAGTAGTACGTCCAGCTATGGCTACACCTTC
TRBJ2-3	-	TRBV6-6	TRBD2	CASSYGRGGTDTQYF	TGTGCCAGCAGTTACGGGCGGGGGGGCACAGATACGCAGTATTTT
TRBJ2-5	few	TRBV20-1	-	CSASLGTGGETQYF	TGCAGTGCTAGTTTAGGGACGGGGGGCGAGACCCAGTACTTC
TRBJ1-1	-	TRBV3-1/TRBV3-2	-	CASSPGGGWTEAFF	TGTGCCAGCAGCCCGGGGGGCGGCTGGACTGAAGCTTTCTTT
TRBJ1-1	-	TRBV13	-	CASSAKRIGTEAFF	TGTGCCAGCAGCGCCAAGCGGATTGGCACTGAAGCTTTCTTT
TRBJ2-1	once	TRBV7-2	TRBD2	CASSLWGGGGGSEQFF	TGTGCCAGCAGCTTATGGGGCGGCGGGGGGGGGTCCGAGCAGTTCTTC